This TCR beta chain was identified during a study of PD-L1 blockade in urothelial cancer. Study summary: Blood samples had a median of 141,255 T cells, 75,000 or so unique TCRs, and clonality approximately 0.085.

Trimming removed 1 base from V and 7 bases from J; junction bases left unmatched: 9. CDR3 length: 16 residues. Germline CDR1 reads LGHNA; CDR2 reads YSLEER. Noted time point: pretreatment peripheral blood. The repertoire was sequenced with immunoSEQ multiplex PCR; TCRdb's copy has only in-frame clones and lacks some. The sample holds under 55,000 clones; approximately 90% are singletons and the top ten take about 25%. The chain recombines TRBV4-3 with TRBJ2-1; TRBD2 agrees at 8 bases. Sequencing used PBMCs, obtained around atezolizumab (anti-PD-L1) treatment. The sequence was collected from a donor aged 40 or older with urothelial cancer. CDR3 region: CASSQGSAGVGNEQFF. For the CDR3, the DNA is TGCGCCAGCAGCCAAGGGTCAGCGGGAGTAGGAAATGAGCAGTTCTTC.